The present T cell receptor (beta chain) was sequenced within a study of beta chain features in type 1 diabetes. The overall study: Cell yields, gender and age were comparable in patients and healthy donors.

Every donor provided one heparinised blood draw, which averaged about 110 mL. This clone was detected a few times. Its antigen is not known. This CDR3 region has 13 residues. CDR1 is MGHRA and CDR2 is YSYEKL in the germline V gene. V lost 4 bases to trimming and J lost 8 bases, with 11 bases between them. Study findings and constraints: For cells with high TCR expression, cDNA sequencing could yield over-representation. The naive, central memory and Treg TCRB repertoires showed an apparent similarity that was greater among patients than among healthy donors. All four CD4+ subsets of Type 1 diabetes patients contained TCRB CDR3s that were moderately but significantly shorter.

Expressed TCRB transcripts were sequenced, since all the RNA that had been isolated was reverse transcribed. Sequenced by immunoSEQ multiplex PCR; TCRdb stores in-frame clones only, minus some. The sample lists roughly 240,000 clones; around 25% were seen once. The V call is TRBV4-1, the J call TRBJ1-4, with D hard to call. The sample comprised naive CD4+ T cells from blood. This receptor was taken from a woman aged 25-40 years with type 1 diabetes. CDR3 region: CASSRLVEEKLFF. Here the CDR3 DNA reads TGCGCCAGCAGCCGTCTCGTAGAGGAAAAACTGTTTTTT.